This T cell receptor (beta chain) was recorded in a study of early stage breast cancer tumors (dated by TCRdb to the late 2010s). With regard to the full study: Of the roughly 15 invasive breast tumors, roughly eleven were found to be estrogen receptor-positive, progesterone receptor-positive and HER2-negative. Of the roughly 12 ER+/PR+/HER2- tumors, eight were classified as invasive ductal carcinomas and four as invasive lobular carcinomas. On average, each sample got 7.5 to 10-fold read coverage. A total of 2 million to 3 million templates, representing 1,097,674 unique clonotypes, were detected across all samples.

Every sample was amplified as two independent genomic DNA replicates, using approximately 550 ng for blood and approximately 1.5 ug for tumor or normal breast. TCRB sequencing of genomic DNA was carried out with the ImmunoSeq Intro kit according to the manufacturer's instructions. The multiplex PCR ran for 30 to 40 cycles using proprietary primers and spike-in control sequences for absolute quantification. An 87-bp fragment spanning the CDR3 and flanking V and J genes was sequenced with single-end 150-bp reads. Seven samples, each with two replicates, were multiplexed per lane of an Illumina MiSeq using version 3.0 chemistry. Per the original workflow: Raw data were processed with the vendor's proprietary pipeline, and both replicates were merged into a single result per sample. To define clonotypes, the study grouped productive rearrangements that shared the V-gene family, CDR3 amino acid sequence and J-gene segment. Clonality was calculated as 1 minus the normalized Shannon entropy (Pielou evenness) of TCRB abundances. To estimate T cell density, the total number of templates was divided by the input cell count, which was inferred from how much DNA went in. Total repertoire diversity and clonality were estimated with Recon using default parameters. A clonotype counted as tumor-enriched if its abundance in tumor exceeded 0.1% and was at least 32-fold higher than its abundance in normal breast. What TCRdb holds here is the immuneACCESS table cut down to in-frame rearrangements. Part of the clones is not present; checked against another copy, under half of the missing clones reflect an unresolved V gene, and the others are unexplained. V and J calls and clone size follow that table, whereas D and trimming were derived from the DNA. This sample gives approximately 8,000 clones in total; around 60% of them show up just once. Roughly 7.2% of the sample goes to the ten largest clones.

Here is what the overall study found, with its caveats: Because the cohort was small, a breakdown by tumor subtype could not be done. Enriched TCRB sequences shared across patients were found to be mostly commonly generated sequences that were unlikely to play an important role in the tumor microenvironment. Sequencing bulk genomic DNA from unsorted cells could not capture chain pairing or functional markers like CD4, CD8 and FOXP3. Tumors showed about 2.3-fold higher T cell density and higher clonality than adjacent normal breast tissue. Repertoires from blood and normal breast were more alike than repertoires from blood and tumor, and in about 85% of the 16 patients, comparing each tissue with blood separated tumor from normal.

Dicing about 18-55 mg of tumor tissue typically produced more than 2.5 ug of DNA. The study profiled bulk TCR beta-chain repertoires in matched peripheral blood, tumor and adjacent normal breast tissue taken from some 17 patients with early-stage breast cancer. Once resection was done, tumor tissue identified by eye was cut out and put into prechilled RNAlater. Using a TissueLyser II, roughly 20-55 mg of tumor tissue was diced and homogenized in RLTplus buffer with beta-mercaptoethanol and antifoaming agent. Genomic DNA was extracted with the Qiagen AllPrep DNA/RNA Mini kit. Remarks on this clone: No cognate antigen has been identified for it. One base away there is no much larger clone; base qualities are not given.

CDR1 MNHNS and CDR2 SASEGT are derived from the germline V gene. Trimming leaves V shorter by 7 bases and J shorter by 1 base, with the junction holding 6 bases beyond the gene matches. The CDR3 runs 15 residues from the cysteine to the phenylalanine. This entry keeps only the CDR3 DNA: 45 bases, framed from base 1. This receptor was obtained from a person aged 70 to 79 with breast cancer. Material: breast tumor tissue. This receptor chain uses TRBV6-1 and TRBJ1-5, and 8 junction bases match TRBD1. In nucleotides, the sequence is TGTGCCAGCAATACAGGGGGATGGAGCAATCAGCCCCAGCATTTT. Its amino acids are CASNTGGWSNQPQHF.